This TCR beta chain was sequenced during a study of T cells after yellow fever vaccination. Study at large: Where fractions had low cell numbers, libraries were prepared from them with the SMART-Seq v4 Ultra Low Input RNA kit. The study's findings and limits: In post-booster samples, most primary-vaccination clones reappeared (just under 97% CD4, about 91% CD8). Secondary responses were weaker yet peaked faster, day 5 versus 15.

TCRdb independently ran MiXCR on the 5' RACE reads; one entry per CDR3 protein. The sample shows roughly 63,000 distinct CDR3 sequences, 6.5% to 8% of them seen only once. The CDR3 has 18 residues. V was pared by 0 bases and J by 0 bases, with 7 bases of the junction left unmatched. As concerns this clonotype: Its cognate antigen is unknown.

Here the sequenced sample was CD8+ T cells sorted from PBMCs, taken 15 days after the yellow fever booster vaccination. This clonotype was sampled from a man in his thirties or forties who received the YFV17D yellow fever vaccine. The chain couples TRBV23-1 to TRBJ2-3, with 9 bases lining up with TRBD2. TRBV23-1 is annotated as an ORF whose role is uncertain. CDR3 bases: TGCGCCAGCAGTCAATCGTGCACGAGCGGGAGGAGCACAGATACGCAGTATTTT. Protein product: CASSQSCTSGRSTDTQYF.